This T cell receptor (beta chain) was captured in a study of beta chain features in type 1 diabetes. Points from the study as a whole: Sequencing the cDNA could make cells with high TCR expression show up more than they should. TCRB CDR3 length was moderately but significantly reduced in all four CD4+ subsets of Type 1 diabetes patients. Insertions were fewer and deletions more numerous at VDJ junctions in type 1 diabetes patients.

In regard to this clone: Its antigen is not identified.

It was one heparinised blood draw, averaging around 100 mL, that each donor gave. This CDR3 spans 15 amino acids. Trimming shortened V by 1 base and J by 5 bases, and 13 bases separated the two germline ends. Germline V gives CDR1 SGHRS, CDR2 YFSETQ. The isolated RNA, all of it, was reverse transcribed, so expressed TCRB transcripts were what got sequenced. TCRdb keeps only in-frame clones here, not all; method: immunoSEQ multiplex PCR. The sample carries 900,000 or so clones, about 17% recorded once. Sample: naive CD4+ T cells from blood. The TCR comes from a woman between 18 and 29 years old in good health. J is TRBJ2-1 and V is TRBV5-1; D uncertain. The CDR3 is CASSLYRRQDNEQFF. DNA of the CDR3: TGCGCCAGCAGCTTGTATCGACGGCAGGACAATGAGCAGTTCTTC.